The clone carrying this T cell receptor (beta chain) was observed a few times. The data belong to a study of blood T cell repertoires in COVID-19. The overall study: From T cells, B-cell-depleted T cells, or PBMCs came the material, which was cDNA or gDNA.

The repertoire was sequenced with immunoSEQ multiplex PCR; TCRdb's copy has only in-frame clones and lacks some. This table has more than 150,000 clones, approximately 89% appearing once. The trim removed 0 bases at V and 8 bases at J, leaving 10 bases unmatched. The germline CDR1 and CDR2 sequences are SGHNT and YYREEE (reference sequence). The CDR3 is 16 residues long. The sample taken for sequencing was peripheral blood. The J gene is TRBJ1-4, the V gene TRBV5-4; TRBD1 matches 7 bases. The sequence derives from a man aged 35 to 55 with active or convalescent COVID-19. CDR3 amino acids: CASSLGGGAQGEKLFF. Written as DNA, the CDR3 is TGTGCCAGCAGCTTGGGAGGGGGCGCGCAGGGGGAAAAACTGTTTTTT.